The following is a T cell receptor (beta chain) sequence with its context. These data originate in a study of T cell changes during pregnancy in multiple sclerosis. Germline V lookup: CDR1 LNHNV, CDR2 YYDKDF (reference sequence). This CDR3 comprises 17 residues. Deletions cut 0 bases from V and 4 bases from J, with 15 bases between. Sequencing was performed with immunoSEQ multiplex PCR; in TCRdb, only in-frame clones are kept and a portion is missing. The sample includes tens of thousands of clones, about 90% of them seen just once. The receptor's source is a female donor with multiple sclerosis, enrolled in a pregnancy study. The specimen was CD4+ T cells from peripheral blood mononuclear cells, collected in the second trimester of pregnancy. The genes are TRBV15 and TRBJ2-2, with D perhaps TRBD1 (6 bases). The CDR3 sequence: CATSRDSWTDSTGELFF. For the CDR3, the DNA is TGTGCCACCAGCAGAGATAGTTGGACAGATAGCACCGGGGAGCTGTTTTTT.